Presented here are 27 T cell receptor beta chains from one specimen sequenced in a study of T cells in Graves' hyperthyroidism and ophthalmopathy. RNA transcripts provided the source from which TCR beta CDR3 regions were amplified. During a first-round RT-PCR of the TCR CDR3, the HTBI primer set was used. TCRdb reprocessed the multiplex PCR reads with MiXCR, giving one entry per CDR3 protein. Of roughly 570,000 distinct CDR3 sequences detected, roughly 14% appear once; the ten largest clones hold under 8%. Source material: blood. The receptors stem from a woman aged 25 to 39 with Graves' hyperthyroidism.

This clonotype was recorded many times. The chain carries TRBV11-1 and TRBJ2-7; D may be TRBD1 or TRBD2 (5 bases each). Germline lookup yields CDR1 SGHAT and CDR2 FQDESV (reference sequence). Trimming took 3 bases from V and 3 from J, leaving 12 bases between them. The length of the CDR3 is 14 residues. CDR3 DNA sequence: TGTGCCAGCAGCTTCGACCGGGACGGCTACGAGCAGTACTTC. Protein: CASSFDRDGYEQYF.

To note about this clonotype: It may be a read error: a sequence one base away is much more abundant. The rearrangement uses TRBV12-3 or TRBV12-4 and TRBJ2-3, with 7 nucleotides matching TRBD2. The CDR3 sequence is 16 residues long. The CDR3 DNA is TGTGCCATCAGTGATGATCGACTAGCCGGCACAGATACGCAGTATTTT. It is translated as CAISDDRLAGTDTQYF.

This clonotype was recorded many times. The V gene is TRBV29-1, the J gene TRBJ2-5; D is unresolved. Germline CDR1 and CDR2: SQVTM and ANQGSEA. The CDR3 has 10 residues. V gave up 5 bases and J gave up 3 bases, with 4 bases separating them. CDR3: CSVKEETQYF. Here the CDR3 DNA reads TGCAGCGTTAAGGAAGAGACCCAGTACTTC. The whole variable domain, remainder taken from reference TRBV29-1 and TRBJ2-5, is SAVISQKPSRDICQRGTSLTIQCQVDSQVTMMFWYRQQPGQSLTLIATANQGSEATYESGFVIDKFPISRPNLTFSTLTVSNMSPEDSSIYLCSVKEETQYFGPGTRLLVL.

This clonotype was counted ten times or more. The chain joins TRBV20-1 to TRBJ2-7; 10 bases agree with TRBD1. This CDR3 has 14 amino acids. Germline CDR1 is DFQATT and CDR2 is SNEGSKA (reference sequence). V gave up 5 bases and J gave up 3 bases; unmatched junction bases: 7. The CDR3 bases are TGCAGTGCTTCCTCCGGGACAGGGGACTACGAGCAGTACTTC. Encoded protein: CSASSGTGDYEQYF.

This clonotype was seen at least ten times. The V gene is TRBV7-8, the J gene TRBJ2-2; D gene ambiguous. The V gene lost 5 bases and the J gene lost 1 base, with 8 bases spanning the gap. Germline loops: CDR1 SGHVS, CDR2 FQNEAQ. The CDR3 has 14 residues. This chain's CDR3 is CASSSLENTGELFF. The CDR3 nucleotides are TGTGCCAGCAGCAGCCTAGAGAACACCGGGGAGCTGTTTTTT.

This clonotype has a count of ten or more. The genes are TRBV27 and TRBJ1-2, with 8 bases identical to TRBD1. V lost 3 bases, J lost 3 bases, and 12 bases stayed unmatched. CDR1 and CDR2 (germline): MNHEY, SMNVEV (reference sequence). CDR3 length: 17 residues. CDR3 coding DNA: TGTGCCAGCAGTTTTGGGACAGGTCTGGAAATGTACTATGGCTACACCTTC. Protein product: CASSFGTGLEMYYGYTF.

The chain is built from TRBV27 and TRBJ2-7; D ambiguous. The CDR3 has 12 amino acids. Germline loops: CDR1 MNHEY, CDR2 SMNVEV (reference sequence). The ends were cut back, 5 bases at V and 3 bases at J, with 8 bases in the middle. CDR3 in DNA: TGTGCCAGCAGTAGCCCTCTCTACGAGCAGTACTTC. Translating it yields CASSSPLYEQYF.

Many counts were recorded for this clonotype. This sequence joins TRBV27 and TRBJ1-1, with TRBD1 identical over 7 bases. Per the germline V gene, CDR1 is MNHEY and CDR2 is SMNVEV (reference sequence). The CDR3 is 11 amino acids. The J segment lost 8 bases and the V segment lost 7 bases, leaving 4 bases of the junction unmatched. The CDR3 DNA follows: TGTGCCAGCAAAACGGGACAGGAAGCTTTCTTT. Translating it yields CASKTGQEAFF.

This clonotype was detected only a few times. The rearrangement joins TRBV9 to TRBJ2-7; TRBD1 aligns across 8 bases. With 3 bases clipped from V and 5 bases from J, the junction kept 10 bases outside the gene matches. This CDR3 has 15 amino acids. Germline values: CDR1 SGDLS, CDR2 YYNGEE. The CDR3 DNA follows: TGTGCCAGCAGCGGCAGACAGGGGTCGTTCGACGAGCAGTACTTC. Encoded protein: CASSGRQGSFDEQYF.

The CDR3 region is CASSQDTTGWTEAFF. In nucleotides, the CDR3 is TGCGCCAGCAGCCAAGATACGACAGGGTGGACTGAAGCTTTCTTT. The V gene is TRBV4-1, the J gene TRBJ1-1; 7 positions agree with TRBD1. The CDR3 sequence is 15 residues long. V shed 0 bases, J shed 5 bases, and the junction held 6 bases outside the gene matches. Germline V lookup: CDR1 MGHRA, CDR2 YSYEKL.

Ten or more counts support this clonotype. The chain recombines TRBV20-1 with TRBJ1-6; no definite D call. Germline V gives CDR1 DFQATT, CDR2 SNEGSKA (reference sequence). The CDR3 has 13 amino acids. V shed 2 bases and J shed 8 bases, with 10 bases lying between them. The chain's CDR3 is CSARPPGYSPLHF. As DNA, the CDR3 is TGCAGTGCTAGACCACCGGGTTATTCACCCCTCCACTTT.

This clonotype was recorded many times. This rearrangement joins TRBV6-2 or TRBV6-3 to TRBJ1-1; the match to TRBD1 covers 8 bases. This CDR3 contains 16 residues. Germline CDR1 and CDR2: MNHEY and SVGEGT. After removal of 5 bases from V and 8 bases from J, the junction contained 16 bases not matched to a gene. CDR3 residues: CASSITGTGTVAEAFF. In DNA, the CDR3 is TGTGCCAGCAGTATCACCGGGACAGGCACCGTAGCGGAAGCTTTCTTT.

This rearrangement joins TRBV27 to TRBJ1-1; 8 bases are shared with TRBD1. V shed 4 bases and J 2 bases; nucleotides not matched to a gene: 3. The CDR3 contains 14 residues. Per germline, CDR1 MNHEY and CDR2 SMNVEV (reference sequence). The CDR3: CASSSGGPNTEAFF. The CDR3 DNA reads as TGTGCCAGCAGTTCAGGGGGCCCTAACACTGAAGCTTTCTTT.

In its sample, this clonotype was seen a few times. The chain couples TRBV7-2 to TRBJ2-7; 7 bases match TRBD1. J was trimmed by 3 bases and V by 1 base; bases with no gene match: 6. This CDR3 has 15 amino acids. CDR1 is SGHTA and CDR2 is FQGNSA in the germline V gene. The CDR3 coding sequence is TGTGCCAGCAGCTTAGTGGCAGGGGGTGACTACGAGCAGTACTTC. Protein: CASSLVAGGDYEQYF.

This clonotype came up many times. V usage is TRBV11-3 and J usage is TRBJ2-1; 10 bases fit TRBD1. The junction had 7 bases not matched to a gene; V was cut back by 5 bases and J by 6 bases. Germline V lookup: CDR1 SGHNT, CDR2 YENEEA. The CDR3 runs 15 residues. CDR3 protein: CASSAGTGDFNEQFF. CDR3 nucleotides: TGTGCCAGCAGCGCCGGGACAGGGGACTTCAATGAGCAGTTCTTC.

This clonotype was seen only a few times. This chain uses TRBV25-1 with TRBJ2-6; D not certain. This CDR3 comprises 15 residues. The V and J ends lost 4 bases and 0 bases respectively, with 7 bases between them. Germline assignment: CDR1 MGHDK and CDR2 SYGVNS. CDR3 protein: CASSARRSGANVLTF. CDR3 in DNA: TGTGCCAGCAGTGCACGGCGCTCTGGGGCCAACGTCCTGACTTTC.

This clonotype was counted at least ten times. The chain recombines TRBV7-9 with TRBJ1-1, with 8 bases aligning to TRBD1. V was clipped by 4 bases and J by 4 bases; unmatched bases: 8. The CDR3 extends over 15 amino acids. Germline V gene sequence: CDR1 SEHNR, CDR2 FQNEAQ (reference sequence). CDR3: CASSSRRTGSTEAFF. Here the CDR3 DNA reads TGTGCCAGCAGCTCGAGGCGGACAGGGTCCACTGAAGCTTTCTTT.

This clonotype has ten or more counts. CDR3: CASSESGGTGSNEQYF. The CDR3 DNA sequence: TGCGCCAGCAGTGAGTCGGGGGGGACGGGGTCGAACGAGCAGTACTTC. The chain carries TRBV10-1 and TRBJ2-7; 7 bases match TRBD2. Germline CDR1 and CDR2: WNHNN and SYGVQD (reference sequence). V shed 0 bases, J shed 5 bases, and the junction held 10 bases outside the gene matches. CDR3 length equals 16 residues.

The CDR3 loop is CAISTEGYEQYF. In DNA, the CDR3 is TGTGCCATCAGCACCGAGGGTTACGAGCAGTACTTC. V usage is TRBV10-3 and J usage is TRBJ2-7; tentatively, D is TRBD2 (5 bases). Germline CDR1 reads ENHRY; CDR2 reads SYGVKD. V lost 6 bases and J lost 4, with 10 bases in between. This CDR3 contains 12 residues.

This clonotype was seen at least ten times. J is TRBJ1-3 and V is TRBV7-9; D uncertain. The ends were cut back, 3 bases at V and 4 bases at J, with 4 bases in the middle. Germline values: CDR1 SEHNR, CDR2 FQNEAQ (reference sequence). This CDR3 has 12 residues. The DNA for the CDR3 is TGTGCCAGCAGCTTGTCCGGAAACACCATATATTTT. Its translation: CASSLSGNTIYF.

The chain uses TRBV12-3 or TRBV12-4 and TRBJ1-4; D is ambiguous. The CDR3 totals 13 residues. V lost 11 bases and J lost 5, with 15 bases in between. The CDR3 DNA reads TGTGCCTGTGCCTCTCAGCAGAATGAAAAACTGTTTTTT. Its protein product is CACASQQNEKLFF.

The J gene is TRBJ2-1, the V gene TRBV6-1; D unresolved. Germline V gives CDR1 MNHNS, CDR2 SASEGT. Trimming left V 3 bases short and J 6 bases short, with 9 bases between. This CDR3 region has 13 residues. The DNA for the CDR3 is TGTGCCAGCAGTGAGACGGGCGTCAATGAGCAGTTCTTC. As protein: CASSETGVNEQFF.

The chain joins TRBV27 to TRBJ1-5; D not certain. V lost 11 bases, J lost 4 bases, and 15 bases lay in between. The germline gives CDR1 MNHEY, CDR2 SMNVEV (reference sequence). The CDR3 totals 13 residues. CDR3 sequence: CAAGRQLNQPQHF. The CDR3 DNA follows: TGTGCCGCCGGGCGGCAGCTAAATCAGCCCCAGCATTTT.

This clonotype has at least ten counts. The chain uses TRBV6-6 and TRBJ2-3; 8 positions agree with TRBD1. Germline values: CDR1 MNHNY, CDR2 SVGAGI (reference sequence). This CDR3 has 16 amino acids. The J segment lost 4 bases and the V segment lost 0 bases, leaving 6 bases of the junction unmatched. This CDR3 reads CASSYSATGAADTQYF. The CDR3 nucleotides read TGTGCCAGCAGTTACTCAGCGACAGGGGCGGCAGATACGCAGTATTTT.

In regard to this clonotype: A much larger clone differs by one base, so this may be a read error. The rearrangement uses TRBV6-1 and TRBJ2-2; tentatively, D is TRBD1 or TRBD2 (5 bases each). The CDR3 contains 17 residues. Trimming stripped 7 bases from V and 5 bases from J, with 23 bases between. Germline V CDR1 and CDR2: MNHNS, SASEGT. The CDR3 spells CASTEGALEGVTGELFF. DNA for the CDR3: TGTGCCAGCACCGAAGGGGCGCTAGAGGGAGTTACCGGGGAGCTGTTTTTT.

This clonotype was seen many times. This sequence joins TRBV7-9 and TRBJ2-5, with TRBD1 matching over 9 bases. Germline assignment: CDR1 SEHNR and CDR2 FQNEAQ (reference sequence). The CDR3 has 16 amino acids. Trimming removed 0 bases from V and 4 bases from J; junction bases left unmatched: 6. CDR3 residues: CASSLATGTGLETQYF. The DNA of the CDR3 is TGTGCCAGCAGCTTAGCGACCGGGACAGGGCTAGAGACCCAGTACTTC.

This clonotype was recorded at least ten times. This chain connects TRBV2 to TRBJ1-1; tentative D call: TRBD1 (6 bases). In germline, CDR1 is SNHLY, CDR2 FYNNEI. V lost 5 bases and J lost 7, with 14 bases in between. This CDR3 is 13 amino acids long. The CDR3 bases are TGTGCCAGCAGTCAACAGGGCCTAGGTGAAGCTTTCTTT. Translating gives CASSQQGLGEAFF.